The 25 T cell receptor beta chains below were found in one sample sequenced in a study of blood T cell repertoires in COVID-19 (dated by TCRdb to 2018 to 2020). Library preparation employed the immunoSEQ multiplex PCR assay. Not all clones reach the TCRdb copy of this immuneACCESS table, which keeps in-frame sequences only. Checked studies attribute under half of the gap to unresolved V genes and leave the rest unexplained. This sample comprises about 56,000 clones, less than 90% of them detected only once. The ten largest clones add up to over 10% of the sample. Material for sequencing was peripheral blood. These TCRs come from a woman older than 75 with acute or convalescent COVID-19.

V usage is TRBV6-5 and J usage is TRBJ1-6; 9 positions agree with TRBD1. This CDR3 spans 16 amino acids. The trim removed 4 bases at V and 6 bases at J, leaving 7 bases unmatched. Germline CDR1 reads MNHEY; CDR2 reads SVGAGI. The CDR3 nucleotides are TGTGCCAGCAGTTCCGGGACAGGGAAGGGTAATTCACCCCTCCACTTT. It is translated as CASSSGTGKGNSPLHF.

In its sample, this clone was seen a few times. The chain has TRBV9 and TRBJ1-2; D ambiguous. The germline V gene has CDR1 SGDLS and CDR2 YYNGEE. The CDR3 is 12 amino acids. Between the trimmed V and J ends, which lost 4 bases and 4 bases, there was a span of 8 bases. For the CDR3, the DNA is TGTGCCAGCAGCCCACCCAGCTATGGCTACACCTTC. The encoded protein is CASSPPSYGYTF.

The chain couples TRBV27 to TRBJ1-6; TRBD1 matches at 7 bases. Germline lookup yields CDR1 MNHEY and CDR2 SMNVEV (reference sequence). This CDR3 has 13 residues. The ends lost 6 bases at V and 13 bases at J; junction bases unmatched: 9. The CDR3 DNA reads as TGTGCCAGCAGCCAGAACAGGGGATCCCCCCTCCACTTT. Protein sequence: CASSQNRGSPLHF.

The chain joins TRBV5-1 to TRBJ2-7; a weak D match, TRBD2 (6 bases). V gave up 0 bases and J gave up 5 bases, with 12 bases separating them. Germline V gene data show CDR1 as SGHRS and CDR2 as YFSETQ. This CDR3 region has 14 residues. This chain's CDR3 is CASSLGRERNEQYF. The CDR3, as DNA: TGCGCCAGCAGCTTGGGGAGGGAACGAAACGAGCAGTACTTC.

The V call is TRBV5-1, the J call TRBJ1-4; the match to TRBD1 covers 9 bases. Trimming removed 4 bases from V and 8 bases from J; junction bases left unmatched: 6. The CDR3 has 14 residues. The V gene's germline CDR1 is SGHRS and CDR2 YFSETQ. CDR3 DNA sequence: TGCGCCAGCAGCCAGGGACAGGGACGAGAAAAACTGTTTTTT. Translation gives CASSQGQGREKLFF.

This clone was seen a handful of times. The rearrangement uses TRBV7-2 and TRBJ2-5, with 10 bases matching TRBD1. The CDR3 has 14 residues. CDR1 is SGHTA, CDR2 FQGNSA, per germline. Trimming took 5 bases from V and 4 from J; bases not matched to a gene: 4. This CDR3 reads CASSADRGRETQYF. CDR3 sequence (DNA): TGTGCCAGCAGCGCGGACAGGGGGAGAGAGACCCAGTACTTC.

The chain employs TRBV30 and TRBJ1-4; D gene uncertain. CDR3 size: 17 residues. The V and J ends lost 2 bases and 4 bases respectively, with 20 bases between them. Looked up from germline, CDR1 is GTSNPN and CDR2 is SVGIG (reference sequence). CDR3: CAWSPSPWEGGNEKLFF. In DNA, the CDR3 is TGTGCCTGGAGTCCCAGTCCTTGGGAGGGAGGTAATGAAAAACTGTTTTTT.

The chain is built from TRBV27 and TRBJ1-1; 9 bases are a match to TRBD1. V lost 4 bases, J lost 1 base, and 1 base stayed unmatched. Germline CDR1 is MNHEY and CDR2 is SMNVEV (reference sequence). This CDR3 spans 14 amino acids. CDR3 bases: TGTGCCAGCAGTTCGGGACAGGGGAACACTGAAGCTTTCTTT. Translation: CASSSGQGNTEAFF.

The chain has TRBV3-1 (or the pseudogene TRBV3-2) and TRBJ1-1; D not certain. The CDR3 totals 12 residues. CDR1 and CDR2 (germline): LGHDT, YNNKEL (reference sequence). The germline V and J ends were trimmed by 4 bases and 7 bases, with 10 bases remaining between them. CDR3 nucleotide sequence: TGTGCCAGCAGCCCCCTGGAGAGTGAAGCTTTCTTT. Translated: CASSPLESEAFF.

This chain connects TRBV11-2 to TRBJ2-1; 7 bases fit TRBD2. This CDR3 region has 17 residues. Germline loops: CDR1 SGHAT, CDR2 FQNNGV. V trimming: 3 bases; J trimming: 8 bases; junction bases outside the gene matches: 16. CDR3 region: CASSFRGPGSRGDEQFF. In DNA, the CDR3 is TGTGCCAGCAGCTTTCGAGGACCCGGAAGCCGGGGGGATGAGCAGTTCTTC.

This clone was found once. This chain connects TRBV3-1 (or the pseudogene TRBV3-2) to TRBJ1-2; no clear D. Germline V lookup: CDR1 LGHDT, CDR2 YNNKEL (reference sequence). The CDR3 spans 12 residues. Trimming removed 1 base from V and 7 bases from J, with 7 bases in between. CDR3 bases: TGTGCCAGCAGCCAAGGAGAAGCTGGCTACACCTTC. Its translation: CASSQGEAGYTF.

The chain uses TRBV11-3 and TRBJ2-1; a weak D match, TRBD2 (6 bases). Trimming took off 3 bases at V and 9 bases at J, with 15 bases between the two ends. This CDR3 region has 14 residues. Germline CDR1 SGHNT, CDR2 YENEEA. CDR3 sequence: CASSFSSEGGEQFF. Written as DNA, the CDR3 is TGTGCCAGCAGCTTCAGTAGCGAGGGAGGTGAGCAGTTCTTC. The variable domain in full, completed from reference TRBV11-3 and TRBJ2-1, reads EAGVVQSPRYKIIEKKQPVAFWCNPISGHNTLYWYLQNLGQGPELLIRYENEEAVDDSQLPKDRFSAERLKGVDSTLKIQPAELGDSAVYLCASSFSSEGGEQFFGPGTRLTVL.

This chain links TRBV4-1 with TRBJ1-5; a possible D gene is TRBD1 (5 bases). There are 13 residues in the CDR3. The ends were cut back, 5 bases at V and 7 bases at J, with 12 bases in the middle. Germline V CDR1 and CDR2: MGHRA, YSYEKL. The chain's CDR3 is CASSALQEQPQHF. In DNA form, the CDR3 reads TGCGCCAGCAGCGCGTTACAGGAGCAGCCCCAGCATTTT.

CDR3 in amino acids: CASSEYPDRDYEQYF. In DNA form, the CDR3 reads TGTGCCAGCAGTGAATACCCGGACAGGGACTACGAGCAGTACTTC. The rearrangement uses TRBV6-1 and TRBJ2-7; 8 nucleotides align to TRBD1. Germline-derived CDR1 and CDR2 are MNHNS and SASEGT. The CDR3 extends over 15 amino acids. Trimming cost V 2 bases and J 3 bases; bases outside gene matches: 6.

This clone occurred a few times. The V call is TRBV7-7, the J call TRBJ2-1; 11 bases agree with TRBD1. Trimming at V came to 4 bases and at J to 6 bases, leaving 5 bases not matched to a gene. This CDR3 has 15 amino acids. Germline V CDR1 and CDR2: SSHAT, FNYEAQ (reference sequence). CDR3 sequence (DNA): TGTGCCAGCAGCTCAGGGACAGGGGGGAGCAATGAGCAGTTCTTC. This translates into CASSSGTGGSNEQFF.

The chain uses TRBV5-1 and TRBJ2-1; D is possibly TRBD2 (5 bases). This CDR3 has 15 residues. Germline V gene data show CDR1 as SGHRS and CDR2 as YFSETQ. Trimming took 0 bases from V and 8 from J, leaving 15 bases between them. The CDR3 protein is CASSLAGVGPDEQFF. CDR3 DNA sequence: TGCGCCAGCAGCTTGGCCGGGGTCGGTCCGGATGAGCAGTTCTTC.

The chain joins TRBV10-3 to TRBJ1-2; 9 nucleotides align to TRBD1. V dropped 5 bases and J dropped 7; count of bases not matched to a gene: 11. The CDR3 spans 15 residues. Germline V CDR1 and CDR2: ENHRY, SYGVKD. Written as DNA, the CDR3 is TGTGCCATCAGTAGATGGACAGGGGCTACGTCTGGCTACACCTTC. It encodes CAISRWTGATSGYTF.

This chain links TRBV7-2 with TRBJ1-3; unclear D gene. CDR1 and CDR2 from the germline V gene are SGHTA and FQGNSA. The CDR3 runs to 17 residues. V was trimmed by 1 base and J by 4 bases, leaving 17 bases between them. The CDR3 DNA is TGTGCCAGCAGCTTAGAAGGTGCGGCACTCCGAGGAAACACCATATATTTT. It translates to CASSLEGAALRGNTIYF.

The J gene is TRBJ2-6, the V gene TRBV2; D gene unclear. The CDR3 is 13 amino acids. V dropped 6 bases and J dropped 4 bases, with 7 bases sitting between them. The germline CDR1 and CDR2 sequences are SNHLY and FYNNEI. The CDR3 nucleotides are TGTGCCAGCAGGAGTCGGGGGGCCAACGTCCTGACTTTC. This encodes CASRSRGANVLTF.

The CDR3 DNA reads as TGTGCCAGCCGGAGTTCCGGACAGTTCTACAATGAGCAGTTCTTC. Protein: CASRSSGQFYNEQFF. V is TRBV6-5 and J is TRBJ2-1; TRBD1 might be the D (6 bases). V was trimmed by 8 bases and J by 3 bases, leaving 17 bases between them. The CDR3 has 15 amino acids. Germline V CDR1 and CDR2: MNHEY, SVGAGI.

The rearrangement uses TRBV29-1 and TRBJ2-7; D gene uncertain. This CDR3 has 11 amino acids. V lost 6 bases and J 5 bases, leaving 11 bases between the germline ends. Germline V gene lookup returns CDR1 SQVTM and CDR2 ANQGSEA. The DNA of the CDR3 is TGCAGCGTGGCCGTGTTTAACGAGCAGTACTTC. This translates into CSVAVFNEQYF.

This clone was observed once. V gene TRBV7-9 combines with J gene TRBJ1-6; possibly TRBD1 for D (5 bases). V shed 5 bases and J shed 6 bases, with 11 bases lying between them. The germline gives CDR1 SEHNR, CDR2 FQNEAQ (reference sequence). The CDR3 is made up of 14 amino acids. The CDR3 DNA follows: TGTGCCAGCAGCGAAGGGGATCGTAATTCACCCCTCCACTTT. Protein: CASSEGDRNSPLHF.

The chain links TRBV29-1 to TRBJ2-5, with 12 bases identical to TRBD2. There are 13 residues in the CDR3. CDR1 is SQVTM and CDR2 is ANQGSEA in the germline V gene. V trimming: 7 bases; J trimming: 3 bases; junction bases outside the gene matches: 3. CDR3 DNA sequence: TGCAGCGCTGGACTAGCGGGGAAAGAGACCCAGTACTTC. Translation: CSAGLAGKETQYF.

V is TRBV4-2 and J is TRBJ1-4; 10 bases are shared with TRBD1. Germline assignment: CDR1 LGHNA and CDR2 YNFKEQ. The CDR3 has 15 amino acids. The junction had 2 bases not matched to a gene; V was cut back by 2 bases and J by 5 bases. The CDR3 protein is CASSQPGQGNEKLFF. The DNA for the CDR3 is TGTGCCAGCAGCCAACCGGGACAGGGGAATGAAAAACTGTTTTTT.

This sequence joins TRBV4-1 and TRBJ1-2; D possibly corresponds to TRBD1 (5 bases). From germline, CDR1 is MGHRA and CDR2 YSYEKL. This CDR3 is built from 17 residues. V was shortened by 0 bases and J by 6 bases, with 20 bases between the two germline ends. CDR3 loop: CASSQDTGSGRSDGYTF. In DNA form, the CDR3 reads TGCGCCAGCAGCCAAGATACCGGGTCAGGGAGGTCCGATGGCTACACCTTC.